The clone carrying this T cell receptor (beta chain) appeared a few times. What it recognizes is unknown. TCRdb used MiXCR to reprocess the 5' RACE reads, holding one entry per CDR3 protein. The repertoire includes some 730,000 distinct CDR3 sequences, 15% to 20% of them detected once, and around 13% sits in the top ten. Germline V lookup: CDR1 MNHNS, CDR2 SASEGT. The CDR3 extends over 13 amino acids. The trim removed 8 bases at V and 2 bases at J, leaving 6 bases unmatched. The sample is drawn from a study of identical twins. Study-level findings and limits: Models underestimated TCR alpha sharing (out-of-frame) in monozygotic twins.

These data also formed part of another study, on T cells expressing NK-cell markers. This second study notes: In the group of eight sequenced donors, seven were HCMV-seropositive and one was seronegative.

The material sequenced was PBMCs. The TCR sequence derives from a woman between 18 and 29 years old in good health. The chain combines TRBV6-1 with TRBJ2-7; 7 bases line up with TRBD2. The CDR3 nucleotides are TGTGCCAGCGGGAGCGGGGCCACCTACGAGCAGTACTTC. Its translation is CASGSGATYEQYF.